The rows below give T cell receptor beta chains drawn from one sample of a study of blood T cell repertoires in COVID-19. The assay was immunoSEQ multiplex PCR, and TCRdb's table has in-frame clones only and misses some. The sample carries under 200,000 clones, around 85% recorded once. The sequencing sample was made of peripheral blood. The receptors derive from a woman aged 55-70 years with COVID-19, enrolled during active disease. The CDR3 runs from the conserved cysteine through the conserved F or W. D genes are given only for firm matches. Clone size is given for some rows only: seen once, a few or many times, or a class if the clone is expanded.

d_gene | abundance | j_gene | v_gene | CDR3nt | CDR3aa
- | - | TRBJ1-2 | TRBV4-3 | TGCGCCAGCAGCCCGGAGATACGGCTTGGCTACACCTTC | CASSPEIRLGYTF
- | - | TRBJ1-4 | TRBV6-1 | TGTGCCAGCAGTGAACAGAGGGAAAAACTGTTTTTT | CASSEQREKLFF
- | once | TRBJ2-7 | TRBV27 | TGTGCCAGCAGTTTCGGGACAACGACCTACGAGCAGTACTTC | CASSFGTTTYEQYF
TRBD2 | - | TRBJ2-7 | TRBV19 | TGTGCCAGTAGTATAGCGACTAGCGGGAGTTGGGAGCAGTACTTC | CASSIATSGSWEQYF
TRBD1 | - | TRBJ1-1 | TRBV18 | TGTGCCAGCTCACCGGGACAGGGGGCAAACACTGAAGCTTTCTTT | CASSPGQGANTEAFF
- | - | TRBJ2-7 | TRBV3-1/TRBV3-2 | TGTGCCAGCAGCCCCCGGGGCTACGAGCAGTACTTC | CASSPRGYEQYF
- | - | TRBJ2-2 | TRBV5-6 | TGTGCCAGCGTCGTCCGAGTGAGGGACACCGGGGAGCTGTTTTTT | CASVVRVRDTGELFF
TRBD2 | - | TRBJ2-2 | TRBV9 | TGTGCCAGCAGCGTAGAATTGCGGGAGGTGTCCGGGGAGCTGTTTTTT | CASSVELREVSGELFF
- | - | TRBJ2-2 | TRBV6-5 | TGTGCCAGCAGTTTCCGACCGACCTCGGGGACCGGGGAGCTGTTTTTT | CASSFRPTSGTGELFF
TRBD2 | - | TRBJ2-5 | TRBV10-2 | TGCGCCAGCAGGCGACTAGCGACTCAAGAGACCCAGTACTTC | CASRRLATQETQYF
TRBD2 | - | TRBJ2-7 | TRBV9 | TGTGCCAGCAGCCCGCAAGGGCGGGAGGTCCCCTACGAGCAGTACTTC | CASSPQGREVPYEQYF
TRBD2 | few | TRBJ2-7 | TRBV6-5 | TGTGCCAGCAGTTCCTTGAAAGCGGGAATCTACGAGCAGTACTTC | CASSSLKAGIYEQYF
TRBD1 | - | TRBJ2-4 | TRBV9 | TGTGCCAGCAGCATAGACAGGGGCCGCCTAATAGAAAACATTCAGTACTTC | CASSIDRGRLIENIQYF
- | - | TRBJ1-1 | TRBV5-4 | TGTGCCAGCAGCGCCTCGGGGGGGAACACTGAAGCTTTCTTT | CASSASGGNTEAFF
- | - | TRBJ2-3 | TRBV27 | TGTGCCAGCAGTTTCAATCAAATCACAGATACGCAGTATTTT | CASSFNQITDTQYF
TRBD2 | once | TRBJ2-3 | TRBV27 | TGTGCCAGCAGCCCCAGTTTGGGACTAGTCGCAGATACGCAGTATTTT | CASSPSLGLVADTQYF
TRBD1 | - | TRBJ2-2 | TRBV7-8 | TGTGCCAGCAGCATGGACAGGGGGCTCAACACCGGGGAGCTGTTTTTT | CASSMDRGLNTGELFF
TRBD2 | - | TRBJ2-7 | TRBV7-2 | TGTGCCAGCAGTCGGACTAGCGGGAGCTACGAGCAGTACTTC | CASSRTSGSYEQYF
TRBD1 | - | TRBJ2-5 | TRBV19 | TGTGCCAGTAGTACCGGGACAGGGGGCGCAGAGACCCAGTACTTC | CASSTGTGGAETQYF
TRBD1 | - | TRBJ1-1 | TRBV19 | TGTGCCAGTAGTAAAAGGCGCAGGGGGGAGACTGAAGCTTTCTTT | CASSKRRRGETEAFF
TRBD1 | - | TRBJ1-1 | TRBV28 | TGTGCCAGCAGTTTAATCGGGACAGGAGGCACTGAAGCTTTCTTT | CASSLIGTGGTEAFF
- | - | TRBJ2-3 | TRBV28 | TGTGCCAGCCAAGTAGAAACAGATACGCAGTATTTT | CASQVETDTQYF